These T cell receptor beta chains were read from a single sample in a study of cytomegalovirus exposure and HLA in healthy donors. The assay was immunoSEQ multiplex PCR, and TCRdb's table has in-frame clones only and misses some. The sample carries some 43,000 clones, roughly nine tenths recorded once. Source material: PBMCs. These receptors were collected from a man aged 18 to 29 in good health and CMV-seronegative. CDR3s include the opening cysteine and the closing phenylalanine or tryptophan. The D gene is left open where the match is weak. Expanded clones get a size class; other rows say once, few or many, or leave the size out.

V gene	clone size	J gene	D gene	CDR3 protein	CDR3 DNA
TRBV9	.	TRBJ1-2	TRBD1	CASSPNLQGETNYGYTF	TGTGCCAGCAGCCCCAACCTACAGGGGGAAACTAACTATGGCTACACCTTC
TRBV7-2	.	TRBJ2-7	TRBD2	CASSLGLAGAYYEQYF	TGTGCCAGCAGCTTAGGTCTAGCGGGGGCCTACTACGAGCAGTACTTC
TRBV6-5	.	TRBJ2-3	TRBD2	CATRYSGSTDTQYF	TGTGCCACCCGGTATAGCGGGAGCACAGATACGCAGTATTTT
TRBV7-3	.	TRBJ2-5	.	CASSPGRGQETQYF	TGTGCCAGCAGCCCCGGTAGGGGCCAAGAGACCCAGTACTTC
TRBV28	.	TRBJ2-5	.	CASTSGWETQYF	TGTGCCAGCACCTCAGGGTGGGAGACCCAGTACTTC
TRBV2	.	TRBJ2-3	TRBD2	CASSETGLGSTWGTDTQYF	TGTGCCAGCAGCGAAACGGGACTAGGAAGCACATGGGGCACAGATACGCAGTATTTT
TRBV7-9	.	TRBJ2-1	.	CASSLAGEEKFF	TGTGCCAGCAGCTTAGCGGGGGAGGAAAAGTTCTTC
TRBV2	.	TRBJ1-1	TRBD1	CASSETGLMNTEAFF	TGTGCCAGCAGCGAGACAGGGTTAATGAACACTGAAGCTTTCTTT
TRBV19	few	TRBJ1-5	.	CASSIQGFNQPQHF	TGTGCCAGTAGTATACAGGGGTTTAATCAGCCCCAGCATTTT
TRBV6-1	.	TRBJ1-2	.	CASSESGPLSGGYTF	TGTGCCAGCAGTGAATCGGGCCCCCTCAGCGGGGGCTACACCTTC
TRBV29-1	.	TRBJ1-1	.	CSYNKNTEAFF	TGCAGCTACAACAAGAACACTGAAGCTTTCTTT
TRBV6-5	.	TRBJ1-2	.	CASSYSDRPNYGYTF	TGTGCCAGCAGTTACTCGGACAGACCTAACTATGGCTACACCTTC
TRBV9	.	TRBJ2-1	.	CASSGGGHYNEQFF	TGTGCCAGCAGCGGGGGGGGCCACTACAATGAGCAGTTCTTC
TRBV7-8	.	TRBJ2-2	.	CASSFREGANTGELFF	TGTGCCAGCAGCTTTCGTGAGGGGGCGAACACCGGGGAGCTGTTTTTT
TRBV5-1	once	TRBJ2-7	TRBD2	CASSLVGTSGEQYF	TGCGCCAGCAGCTTGGTCGGGACTAGCGGCGAGCAGTACTTC
TRBV5-6	once	TRBJ2-1	TRBD1	CASSLQQGERFF	TGTGCCAGCAGCTTGCAGCAGGGGGAGCGGTTCTTC
TRBV28	once	TRBJ1-2	TRBD1	CASSLQGAAGYTF	TGTGCCAGCAGTTTACAGGGGGCTGCTGGCTACACCTTC
TRBV5-1	.	TRBJ2-2	.	CASSPGVGTGELFF	TGCGCCAGCAGCCCCGGGGTTGGCACCGGGGAGCTGTTTTTT
TRBV7-2	.	TRBJ2-2	.	CASSQGHTANTGELFF	TGTGCCAGCAGCCAAGGACACACCGCGAACACCGGGGAGCTGTTTTTT
TRBV7-2	.	TRBJ2-1	.	CASSSAGTSLFNEQFF	TGTGCCAGCAGTTCTGCCGGGACTTCCCTTTTCAATGAGCAGTTCTTC
TRBV9	.	TRBJ2-7	TRBD2	CASSVTTSGRDEQYF	TGTGCCAGCAGCGTAACAACTAGCGGGAGGGACGAGCAGTACTTC
TRBV7-8	.	TRBJ1-2	.	CASSAQGNGYTF	TGTGCCAGCAGCGCCCAGGGGAACGGCTACACCTTC
TRBV6-6	.	TRBJ1-5	TRBD1	CASSHPGDRSNQPQHF	TGTGCCAGCAGCCATCCGGGGGACAGGAGCAATCAGCCCCAGCATTTT
TRBV19	.	TRBJ2-5	TRBD2	CASSIVRTSEETQYF	TGTGCCAGTAGTATAGTAAGGACTAGCGAAGAGACCCAGTACTTC
TRBV15	.	TRBJ1-5	TRBD1	CATSRGQGPQHF	TGTGCCACCAGCAGAGGACAGGGGCCCCAGCATTTT
TRBV6-5	.	TRBJ2-5	.	CASVSSWYGQETQYF	TGTGCCAGCGTATCGTCGTGGTACGGCCAAGAGACCCAGTACTTC
TRBV7-3	.	TRBJ2-5	TRBD2	CASSPRDGGGRETQYF	TGTGCCAGCAGCCCCCGGGACGGGGGGGGGCGTGAGACCCAGTACTTC